The clone carrying this TCR beta chain appeared a few times. The antigen is not known. The data were obtained in a study of cytomegalovirus exposure and HLA in healthy donors. The wider study: Unique TCRs numbering around 85 million, obtained from HLA-typed donors, made up an early data release. Study outcomes and limitations: In a later analysis, a missense DCLRE1C variant was linked to TCR beta V- and J-gene trimming.

The CDR3 runs 13 residues. The germline V gene has CDR1 MGHRA and CDR2 YSYEKL. The primer mix had 60 Vbeta and 13 Jbeta primers. Measured with immunoSEQ multiplex PCR; TCRdb has only the in-frame clones, and not every one. The table shows about 76,000 clones, with roughly 70% occurring only once. The specimen sequenced was PBMCs. The clonotype was recovered from a man between 60 and 70 years old in good health and CMV-seropositive. The J gene is TRBJ2-5, the V gene TRBV4-1, with D tentatively TRBD2 (5 bases). Gene TRBJ2-7 matches the end of the DNA better, so the J call may be wrong. For the CDR3, the DNA is TGCGCCAGCAGCCATGGACGGGACTACGAGCAGTACTTC. Its protein product is CASSHGRDYEQYF.